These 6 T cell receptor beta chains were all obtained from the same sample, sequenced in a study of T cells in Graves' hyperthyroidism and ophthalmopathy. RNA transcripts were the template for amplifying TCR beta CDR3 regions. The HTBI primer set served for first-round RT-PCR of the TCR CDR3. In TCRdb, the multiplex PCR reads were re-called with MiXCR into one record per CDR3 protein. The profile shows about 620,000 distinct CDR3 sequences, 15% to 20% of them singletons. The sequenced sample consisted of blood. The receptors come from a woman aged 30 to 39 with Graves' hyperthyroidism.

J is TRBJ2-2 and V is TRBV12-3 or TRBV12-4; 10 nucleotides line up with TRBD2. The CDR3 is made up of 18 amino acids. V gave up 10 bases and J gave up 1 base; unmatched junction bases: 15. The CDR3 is CANVPGSGRGENTGELFF. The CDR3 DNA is TGTGCCAACGTCCCCGGGAGCGGGAGGGGAGAGAACACCGGGGAGCTGTTTTTT.

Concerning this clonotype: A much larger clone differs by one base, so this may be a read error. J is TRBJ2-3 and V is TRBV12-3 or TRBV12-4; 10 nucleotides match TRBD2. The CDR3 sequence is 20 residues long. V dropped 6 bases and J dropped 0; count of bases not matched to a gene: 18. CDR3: CASSPESSPLAGASTDTQYF. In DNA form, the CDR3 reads TGTGCCAGCAGCCCCGAGAGTTCTCCTCTAGCGGGAGCGAGCACAGATACGCAGTATTTT.

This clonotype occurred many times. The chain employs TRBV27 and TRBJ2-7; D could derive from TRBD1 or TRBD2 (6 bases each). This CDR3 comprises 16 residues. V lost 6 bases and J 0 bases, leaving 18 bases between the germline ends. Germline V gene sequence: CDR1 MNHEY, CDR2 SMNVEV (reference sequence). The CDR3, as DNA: TGTGCCAGCAGCTGGGGGGCTAGCCAATTCTCCTACGAGCAGTACTTC. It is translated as CASSWGASQFSYEQYF.

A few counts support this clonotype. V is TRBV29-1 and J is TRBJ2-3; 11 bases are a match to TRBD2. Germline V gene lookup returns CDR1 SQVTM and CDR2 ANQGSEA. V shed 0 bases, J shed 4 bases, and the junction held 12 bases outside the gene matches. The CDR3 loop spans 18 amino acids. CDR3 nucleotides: TGCAGCGTTGAAGATCAAGAGAGAACTAGCGGGAGACCAGATACGCAGTATTTT. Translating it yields CSVEDQERTSGRPDTQYF.

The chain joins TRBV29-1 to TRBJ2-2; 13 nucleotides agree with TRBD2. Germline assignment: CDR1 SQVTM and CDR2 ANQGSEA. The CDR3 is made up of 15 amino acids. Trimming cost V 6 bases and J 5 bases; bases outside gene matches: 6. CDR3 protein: CSVVGLAGVTGELFF. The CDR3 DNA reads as TGCAGCGTGGTAGGACTAGCGGGAGTTACCGGGGAGCTGTTTTTT.

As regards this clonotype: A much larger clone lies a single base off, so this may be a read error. For the CDR3, the DNA is TGTGCCAGCGGCTTTCCGGGACTAGCGCGCAATGAGCAGTTCTTC. The encoded protein is CASGFPGLARNEQFF. The V call is TRBV7-2, the J call TRBJ2-1; 10 bases line up with TRBD2. Germline CDR1 is SGHTA and CDR2 is FQGNSA. The CDR3 has 15 residues.